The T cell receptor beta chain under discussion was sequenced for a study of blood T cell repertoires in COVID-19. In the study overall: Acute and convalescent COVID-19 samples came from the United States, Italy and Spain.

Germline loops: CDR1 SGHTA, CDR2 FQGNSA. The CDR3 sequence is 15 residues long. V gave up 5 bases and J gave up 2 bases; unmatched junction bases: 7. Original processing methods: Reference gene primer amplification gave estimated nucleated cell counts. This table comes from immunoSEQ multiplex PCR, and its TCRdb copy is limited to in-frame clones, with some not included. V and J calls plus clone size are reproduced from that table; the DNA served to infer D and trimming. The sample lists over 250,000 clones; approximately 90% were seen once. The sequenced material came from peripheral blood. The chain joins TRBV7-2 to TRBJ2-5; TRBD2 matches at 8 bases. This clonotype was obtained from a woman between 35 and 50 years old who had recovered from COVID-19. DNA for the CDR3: TGTGCCAGCAGCCCCCAACTAGCGGTACAAGAGACCCAGTACTTC. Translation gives CASSPQLAVQETQYF.